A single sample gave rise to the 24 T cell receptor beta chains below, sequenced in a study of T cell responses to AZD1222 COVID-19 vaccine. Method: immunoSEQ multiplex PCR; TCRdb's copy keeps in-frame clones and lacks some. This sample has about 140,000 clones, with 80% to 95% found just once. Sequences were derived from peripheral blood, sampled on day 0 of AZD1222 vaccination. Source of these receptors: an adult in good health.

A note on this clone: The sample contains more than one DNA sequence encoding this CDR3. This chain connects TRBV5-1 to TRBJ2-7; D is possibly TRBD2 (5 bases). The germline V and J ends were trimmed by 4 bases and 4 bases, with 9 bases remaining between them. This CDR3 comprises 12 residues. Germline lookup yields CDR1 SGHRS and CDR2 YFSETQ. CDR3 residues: CASSPTGYEQYF. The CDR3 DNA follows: TGCGCCAGCAGCCCCACGGGATACGAGCAGTACTTC.

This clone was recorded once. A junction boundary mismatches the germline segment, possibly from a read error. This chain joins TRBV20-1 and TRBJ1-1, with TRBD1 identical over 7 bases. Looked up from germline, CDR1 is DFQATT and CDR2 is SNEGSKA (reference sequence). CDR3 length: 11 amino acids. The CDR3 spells CSARGQGGAFF. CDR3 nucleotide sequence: TGCAGTGCAAGAGGGCAGGGGGGTGCTTTCTTT.

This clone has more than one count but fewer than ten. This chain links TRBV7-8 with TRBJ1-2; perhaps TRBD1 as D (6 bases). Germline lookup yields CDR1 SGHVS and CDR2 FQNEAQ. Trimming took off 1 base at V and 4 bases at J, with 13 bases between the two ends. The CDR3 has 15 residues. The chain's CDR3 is CASSLGGGDSYGYTF. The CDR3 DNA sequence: TGTGCCAGCAGCTTAGGAGGGGGAGACTCCTATGGCTACACCTTC.

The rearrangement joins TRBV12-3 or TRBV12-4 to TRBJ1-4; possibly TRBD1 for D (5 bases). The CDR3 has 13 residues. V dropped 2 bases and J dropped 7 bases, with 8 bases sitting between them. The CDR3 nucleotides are TGTGCCAGCAGTTTACAGGGTAGTGAAAAACTGTTTTTT. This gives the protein CASSLQGSEKLFF.

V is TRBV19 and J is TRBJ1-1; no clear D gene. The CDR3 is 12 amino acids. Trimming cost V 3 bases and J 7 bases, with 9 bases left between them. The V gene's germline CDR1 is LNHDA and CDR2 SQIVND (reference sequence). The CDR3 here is CASSIRGVEAFF. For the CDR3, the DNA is TGTGCCAGTAGTATTCGGGGAGTTGAAGCTTTCTTT.

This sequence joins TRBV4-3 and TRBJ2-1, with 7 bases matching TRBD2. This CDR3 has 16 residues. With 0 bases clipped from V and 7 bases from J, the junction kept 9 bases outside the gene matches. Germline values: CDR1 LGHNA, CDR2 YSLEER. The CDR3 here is CASSQDSVGGDNEQFF. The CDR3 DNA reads TGCGCCAGCAGCCAAGATTCGGTGGGAGGGGATAATGAGCAGTTCTTC.

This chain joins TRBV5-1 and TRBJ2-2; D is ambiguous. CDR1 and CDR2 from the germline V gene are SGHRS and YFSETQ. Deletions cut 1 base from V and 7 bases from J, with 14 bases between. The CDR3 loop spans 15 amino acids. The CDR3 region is CASSLPARPSGELFF. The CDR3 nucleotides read TGCGCCAGCAGCTTGCCCGCTCGTCCCAGCGGGGAGCTGTTTTTT.

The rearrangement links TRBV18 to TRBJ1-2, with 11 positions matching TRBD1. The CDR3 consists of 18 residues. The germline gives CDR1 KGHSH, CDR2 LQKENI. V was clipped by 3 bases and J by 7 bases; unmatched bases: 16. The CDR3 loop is CASSPQPGQGGAEVGYTF. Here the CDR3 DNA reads TGTGCCAGCTCACCGCAACCGGGACAGGGGGGAGCGGAGGTTGGCTACACCTTC. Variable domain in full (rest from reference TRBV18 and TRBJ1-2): NAGVMQNPRHLVRRRGQEARLRCSPMKGHSHVYWYRQLPEEGLKFMVYLQKENIIDESGMPKERFSAEFPKEGPSILRIQQVVRGDSAAYFCASSPQPGQGGAEVGYTFGSGTRLTVV.

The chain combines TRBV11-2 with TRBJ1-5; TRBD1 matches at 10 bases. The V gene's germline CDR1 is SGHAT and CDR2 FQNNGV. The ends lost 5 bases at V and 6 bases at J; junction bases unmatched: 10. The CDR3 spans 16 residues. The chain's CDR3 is CASSAGPGQGSQPQHF. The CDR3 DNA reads TGTGCCAGCAGCGCAGGACCGGGACAGGGGAGTCAGCCCCAGCATTTT.

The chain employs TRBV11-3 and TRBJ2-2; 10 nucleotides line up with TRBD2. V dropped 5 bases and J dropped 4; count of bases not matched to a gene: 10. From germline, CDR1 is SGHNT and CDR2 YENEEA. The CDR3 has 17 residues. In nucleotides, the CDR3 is TGTGCCAGCAGCCAAGGGCCGGGACTAGCGAGCACCGGGGAGCTGTTTTTT. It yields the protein CASSQGPGLASTGELFF.

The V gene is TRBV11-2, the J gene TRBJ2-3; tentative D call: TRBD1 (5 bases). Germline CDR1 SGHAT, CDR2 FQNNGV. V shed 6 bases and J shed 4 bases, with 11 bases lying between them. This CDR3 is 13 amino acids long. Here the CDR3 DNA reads TGTGCCAGCAGAAATCCAGGGTCAGATACGCAGTATTTT. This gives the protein CASRNPGSDTQYF.

In nucleotides, the CDR3 is TGTGCCAGCAGCTCGGGACCGGCGGGGTCACCCCTCCACTTT. Its translation: CASSSGPAGSPLHF. The chain recombines TRBV6-6 with TRBJ1-6, with D perhaps matching TRBD1 (5 bases). Trimming took 6 bases from V and 10 from J, leaving 16 bases between them. Looked up from germline, CDR1 is MNHNY and CDR2 is SVGAGI (reference sequence). This CDR3 region has 14 residues.

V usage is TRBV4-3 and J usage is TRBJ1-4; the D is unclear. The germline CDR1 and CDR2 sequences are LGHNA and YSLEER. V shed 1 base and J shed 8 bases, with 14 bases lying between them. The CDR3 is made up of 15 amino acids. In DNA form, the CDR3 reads TGCGCCAGCAGCCAAGGTTCAAGGGCGGTCGAAAAACTGTTTTTT. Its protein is CASSQGSRAVEKLFF.

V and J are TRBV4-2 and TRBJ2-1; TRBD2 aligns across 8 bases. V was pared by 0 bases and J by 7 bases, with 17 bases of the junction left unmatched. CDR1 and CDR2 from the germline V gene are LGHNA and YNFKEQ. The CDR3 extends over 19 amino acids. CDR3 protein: CASSQDSPTSGEHRNEQFF. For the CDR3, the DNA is TGTGCCAGCAGCCAAGATTCCCCTACTAGCGGTGAACACCGGAATGAGCAGTTCTTC.

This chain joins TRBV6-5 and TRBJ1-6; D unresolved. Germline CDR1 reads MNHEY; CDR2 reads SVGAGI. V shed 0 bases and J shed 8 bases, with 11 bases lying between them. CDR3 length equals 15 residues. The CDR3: CASSYSTARDSPLHF. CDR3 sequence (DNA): TGTGCCAGCAGTTACTCGACCGCCCGGGATTCACCCCTCCACTTT.

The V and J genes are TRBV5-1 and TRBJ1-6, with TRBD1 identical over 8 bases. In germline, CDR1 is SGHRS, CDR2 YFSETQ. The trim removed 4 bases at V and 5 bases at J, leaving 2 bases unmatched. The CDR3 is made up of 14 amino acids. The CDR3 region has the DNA TGCGCCAGCAGCAAGGGACAGGATAATTCACCCCTCCACTTT. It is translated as CASSKGQDNSPLHF.

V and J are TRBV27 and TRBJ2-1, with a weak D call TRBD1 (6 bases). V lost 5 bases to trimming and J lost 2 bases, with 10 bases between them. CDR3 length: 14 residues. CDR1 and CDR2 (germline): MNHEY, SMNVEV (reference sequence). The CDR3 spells CASSVTGTYNEQFF. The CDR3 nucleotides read TGTGCCAGCAGTGTGACAGGTACCTACAATGAGCAGTTCTTC.

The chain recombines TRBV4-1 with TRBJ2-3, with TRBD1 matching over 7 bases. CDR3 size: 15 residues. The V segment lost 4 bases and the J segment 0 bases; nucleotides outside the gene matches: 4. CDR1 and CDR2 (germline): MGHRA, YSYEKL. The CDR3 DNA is TGCGCCAGCAGCCTCGGGACAGCTAGCACAGATACGCAGTATTTT. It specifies CASSLGTASTDTQYF.

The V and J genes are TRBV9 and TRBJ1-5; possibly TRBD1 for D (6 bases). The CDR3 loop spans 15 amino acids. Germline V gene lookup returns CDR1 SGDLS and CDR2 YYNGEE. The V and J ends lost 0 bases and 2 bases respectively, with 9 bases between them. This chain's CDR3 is CASSVGGARNQPQHF. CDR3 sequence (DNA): TGTGCCAGCAGCGTAGGGGGGGCGCGCAATCAGCCCCAGCATTTT.

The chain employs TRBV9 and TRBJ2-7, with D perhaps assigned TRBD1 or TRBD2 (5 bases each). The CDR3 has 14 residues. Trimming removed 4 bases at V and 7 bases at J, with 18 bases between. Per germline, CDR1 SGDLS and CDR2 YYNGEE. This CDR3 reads CASSQSGTVGEQYF. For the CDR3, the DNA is TGTGCCAGCAGCCAATCGGGGACGGTGGGGGAGCAGTACTTC.

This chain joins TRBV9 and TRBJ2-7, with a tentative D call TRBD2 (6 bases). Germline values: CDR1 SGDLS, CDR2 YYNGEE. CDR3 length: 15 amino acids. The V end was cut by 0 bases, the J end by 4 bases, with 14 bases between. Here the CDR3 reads CASSVGRDFRYEQYF. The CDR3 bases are TGTGCCAGCAGCGTAGGTCGGGACTTTCGATACGAGCAGTACTTC.

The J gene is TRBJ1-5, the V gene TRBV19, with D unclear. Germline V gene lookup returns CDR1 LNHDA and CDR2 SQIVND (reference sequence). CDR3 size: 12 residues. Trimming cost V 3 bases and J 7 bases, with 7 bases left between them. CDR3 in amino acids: CASSILGQPQHF. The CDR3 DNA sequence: TGTGCCAGTAGTATCCTTGGCCAGCCCCAGCATTTT.

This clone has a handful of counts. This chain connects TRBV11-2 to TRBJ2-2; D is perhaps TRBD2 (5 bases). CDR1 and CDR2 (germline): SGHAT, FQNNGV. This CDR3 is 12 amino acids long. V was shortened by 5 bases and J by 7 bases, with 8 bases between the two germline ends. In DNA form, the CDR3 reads TGTGCCAGCAGCCCCCGGGGCGGGGAGCTGTTTTTT. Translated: CASSPRGGELFF.

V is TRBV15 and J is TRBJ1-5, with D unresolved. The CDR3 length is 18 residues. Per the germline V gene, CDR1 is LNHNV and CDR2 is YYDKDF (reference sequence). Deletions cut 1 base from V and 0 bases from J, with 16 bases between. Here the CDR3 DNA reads TGTGCCACCAGCAGAGCCTTTAAAACAGAGTATAGCAATCAGCCCCAGCATTTT. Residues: CATSRAFKTEYSNQPQHF.